Sequencing of this TCR beta chain was carried out in a study of control samples from healthy donors and cancer patients. Profiled with immunoSEQ multiplex PCR; TCRdb holds only in-frame clones, not every one. The sample lists around 100,000 clones; 70% to 90% were seen once. The TCR comes from a man aged 25-45 years in good health. The sample was blood.

The CDR3 reads CASSYSGTSGRSGETQYF. The CDR3, as DNA: TGCGCCAGCAGCTATTCCGGGACTAGCGGGAGGTCGGGAGAGACCCAGTACTTC. The chain employs TRBV5-1 and TRBJ2-5; 15 bases map to TRBD2. The CDR3 is 18 amino acids. The V gene's germline CDR1 is SGHRS and CDR2 YFSETQ. V lost 3 bases, J lost 4 bases, and 10 bases stayed unmatched.